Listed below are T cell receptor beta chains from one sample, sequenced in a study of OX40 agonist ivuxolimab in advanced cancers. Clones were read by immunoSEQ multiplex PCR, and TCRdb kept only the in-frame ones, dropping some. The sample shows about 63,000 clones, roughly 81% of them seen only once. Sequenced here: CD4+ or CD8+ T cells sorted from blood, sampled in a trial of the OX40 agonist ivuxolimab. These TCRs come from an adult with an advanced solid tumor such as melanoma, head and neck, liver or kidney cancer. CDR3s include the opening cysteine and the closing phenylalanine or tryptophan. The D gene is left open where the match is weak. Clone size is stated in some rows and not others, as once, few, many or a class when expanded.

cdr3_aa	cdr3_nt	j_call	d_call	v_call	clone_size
CASSLSSGSVTYNEQFF	TGTGCCAGCAGCTTGTCTAGCGGGAGTGTTACCTACAATGAGCAGTTCTTC	TRBJ2-1	TRBD2	TRBV5-4	-
CASSEEFNLEQYF	TGTGCCAGCAGTGAAGAGTTTAACCTCGAGCAGTACTTC	TRBJ2-7	-	TRBV6-1	-
CASSPVGSGLFF	TGTGCCAGCAGCCCGGTCGGTTCAGGGCTGTTTTTT	TRBJ1-4	-	TRBV7-9	-
CASSPGLANTGELFF	TGTGCCAGCAGCCCGGGACTCGCGAACACCGGGGAGCTGTTTTTT	TRBJ2-2	-	TRBV7-9	-
CASSLESGTQYF	TGTGCCAGCAGCTTAGAATCTGGTACGCAGTATTTT	TRBJ2-3	-	TRBV7-9	-
CSVRTGNTIYF	TGCAGCGTGCGCACTGGAAACACCATATATTTT	TRBJ1-3	-	TRBV29-1	once
CASSQFASNEQFF	TGTGCCAGCAGCCAATTCGCGAGTAATGAGCAGTTCTTC	TRBJ2-1	-	TRBV28	few
CASRLDRQWFF	TGTGCCAGCAGGCTAGACAGGCAATGGTTCTTC	TRBJ2-1	-	TRBV6-1	few
CASSTSGTDTQYF	TGTGCCAGCAGCACTAGCGGCACAGATACGCAGTATTTT	TRBJ2-3	TRBD2	TRBV7-8	-
CASSLVSGLNSPLHF	TGTGCCAGCAGCTTAGTATCAGGGCTGAATTCACCCCTCCACTTT	TRBJ1-6	-	TRBV7-2	-
CASSEPPMSTDTQYF	TGTGCCAGCAGTGAACCCCCGATGAGCACAGATACGCAGTATTTT	TRBJ2-3	-	TRBV2	-
CAWSRDSKSSYGYTF	TGTGCCTGGAGTAGGGACAGCAAGAGTTCATATGGCTACACCTTC	TRBJ1-2	TRBD1	TRBV30	-
CASSLIWGPGNTIYF	TGCGCCAGCAGCTTGATTTGGGGTCCTGGAAACACCATATATTTT	TRBJ1-3	-	TRBV5-1	-
CAWSRAGGGYNEQFF	TGTGCCTGGAGTAGGGCGGGAGGGGGTTACAATGAGCAGTTCTTC	TRBJ2-1	TRBD2	TRBV30	-
CASSPGQGADQPQHF	TGTGCCAGCAGCCCCGGACAGGGGGCCGATCAGCCCCAGCATTTT	TRBJ1-5	TRBD1	TRBV28	-
CSVSSRRAEAFF	TGCAGCGTATCCTCTCGGAGGGCTGAAGCTTTCTTT	TRBJ1-1	-	TRBV29-1	medium-sized
CSVETTGVDYEQYF	TGCAGCGTTGAGACGACAGGGGTAGACTACGAGCAGTACTTC	TRBJ2-7	TRBD1	TRBV29-1	-
CASSIRQGASEQYF	TGTGCCAGTAGTATAAGACAGGGGGCATCCGAGCAGTACTTC	TRBJ2-7	TRBD1	TRBV19	-
CASSETKGQSSGNTIYF	TGTGCCAGCAGTGAAACTAAGGGACAGAGCTCTGGAAACACCATATATTTT	TRBJ1-3	TRBD1	TRBV6-1	-
CASSKDGVDQPQHF	TGTGCCAGCAGCAAGGACGGGGTGGATCAGCCCCAGCATTTT	TRBJ1-5	-	TRBV9	-
CSAYDSYEQYF	TGCAGTGCCTACGACAGTTACGAGCAGTACTTC	TRBJ2-7	-	TRBV20-1	once
CASSRTEYNYGYTF	TGTGCCAGCAGCCGGACGGAATATAACTATGGCTACACCTTC	TRBJ1-2	-	TRBV7-9	once
CASYGHINYGYTF	TGTGCCAGTTACGGACACATCAACTATGGCTACACCTTC	TRBJ1-2	-	TRBV6-1	-
CASSSSGTYYEQYF	TGTGCCAGCAGTTCCTCGGGCACCTACTACGAGCAGTACTTC	TRBJ2-7	-	TRBV6-5	-
CASSPGTGDLETQYF	TGTGCCAGCTCACCGGGGACAGGTGATTTAGAGACCCAGTACTTC	TRBJ2-5	TRBD1	TRBV18	few
CASSLLGNEGTDTQYF	TGTGCCAGCAGCTTACTCGGGAACGAGGGCACAGATACGCAGTATTTT	TRBJ2-3	-	TRBV7-8	few
CSAGPYTEAFF	TGCAGTGCCGGTCCTTACACTGAAGCTTTCTTT	TRBJ1-1	-	TRBV20-1	-
CASRLGLRAEAFF	TGCGCCAGCAGATTGGGGCTTAGGGCTGAAGCTTTCTTT	TRBJ1-1	-	TRBV5-1	-
CASSPGSTYEQYF	TGTGCCAGCAGTCCGGGGTCGACCTACGAGCAGTACTTC	TRBJ2-7	-	TRBV6-6	-
CASMKSSGGELFF	TGTGCCAGCATGAAATCCTCAGGCGGGGAGCTGTTTTTT	TRBJ2-2	-	TRBV11-2	-
CASSLAGGEETQYF	TGCGCCAGCAGCTTGGCGGGGGGTGAAGAGACCCAGTACTTC	TRBJ2-5	TRBD2	TRBV5-1	-
CSAVEYGYTF	TGCAGTGCGGTGGAGTATGGCTACACCTTC	TRBJ1-2	-	TRBV20-1	once
CASGTFAEQYF	TGTGCCAGCGGGACTTTCGCTGAGCAGTACTTC	TRBJ2-7	-	TRBV2	once
CASSEWGEVYEQYF	TGTGCCAGCAGTGAATGGGGGGAGGTTTACGAGCAGTACTTC	TRBJ2-7	-	TRBV6-1	once
CASSIGGPNTGELFF	TGTGCCAGCAGCATAGGGGGTCCGAACACCGGGGAGCTGTTTTTT	TRBJ2-2	-	TRBV7-9	-
CASSYSEETQYF	TGTGCCAGCAGTTACTCCGAAGAGACCCAGTACTTC	TRBJ2-5	-	TRBV6-6	-
CASSPSGQGTRETQYF	TGTGCCAGCAGCCCCTCGGGACAGGGAACGCGGGAGACCCAGTACTTC	TRBJ2-5	TRBD1	TRBV7-9	-
CASSRTSGPYNEQFF	TGTGCCAGCAGCCGGACTAGCGGACCATACAATGAGCAGTTCTTC	TRBJ2-1	TRBD2	TRBV2	-
CASSSLLAGGPNEQYF	TGCGCCAGCAGCTCGTTACTAGCGGGGGGGCCCAACGAGCAGTACTTC	TRBJ2-7	TRBD2	TRBV5-1	-
CASSLSGRKDEKLFF	TGTGCCAGCAGCTTATCGGGGAGAAAGGATGAAAAACTGTTTTTT	TRBJ1-4	-	TRBV11-2	-
CASSFSRVYEQYF	TGTGCCAGCAGCTTTAGTAGGGTATACGAGCAGTACTTC	TRBJ2-7	-	TRBV11-2	medium-sized
CASSLFRGLDQPQHF	TGTGCCAGCAGTTTATTCAGGGGGCTAGATCAGCCCCAGCATTTT	TRBJ1-5	TRBD1	TRBV28	-
CASMSLAGAKETQYF	TGTGCCAGCATGAGTTTAGCGGGGGCAAAAGAGACCCAGTACTTC	TRBJ2-5	TRBD2	TRBV6-1	-
CASSPLSSTDTQYF	TGTGCCAGTAGTCCGCTCTCTAGCACAGATACGCAGTATTTT	TRBJ2-3	-	TRBV19	once
CASSVAEGGYEQYF	TGTGCCAGCAGCGTAGCTGAAGGGGGCTACGAGCAGTACTTC	TRBJ2-7	-	TRBV9	once
CASSSDRGRNTEAFF	TGCGCCAGCAGCTCGGACAGGGGTCGAAACACTGAAGCTTTCTTT	TRBJ1-1	TRBD1	TRBV5-1	-